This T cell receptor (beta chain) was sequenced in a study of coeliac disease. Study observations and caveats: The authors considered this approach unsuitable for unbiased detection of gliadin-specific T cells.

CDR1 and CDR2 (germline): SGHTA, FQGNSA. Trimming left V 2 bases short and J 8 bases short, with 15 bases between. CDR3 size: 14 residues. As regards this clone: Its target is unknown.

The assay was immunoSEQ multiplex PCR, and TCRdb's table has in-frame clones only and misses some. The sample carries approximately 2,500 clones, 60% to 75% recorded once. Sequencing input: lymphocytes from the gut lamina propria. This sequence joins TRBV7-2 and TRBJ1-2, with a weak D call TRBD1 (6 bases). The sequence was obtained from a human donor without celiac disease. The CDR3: CASSLYGGPEGYTF. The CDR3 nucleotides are TGTGCCAGCAGCTTATATGGGGGCCCGGAGGGCTACACCTTC.